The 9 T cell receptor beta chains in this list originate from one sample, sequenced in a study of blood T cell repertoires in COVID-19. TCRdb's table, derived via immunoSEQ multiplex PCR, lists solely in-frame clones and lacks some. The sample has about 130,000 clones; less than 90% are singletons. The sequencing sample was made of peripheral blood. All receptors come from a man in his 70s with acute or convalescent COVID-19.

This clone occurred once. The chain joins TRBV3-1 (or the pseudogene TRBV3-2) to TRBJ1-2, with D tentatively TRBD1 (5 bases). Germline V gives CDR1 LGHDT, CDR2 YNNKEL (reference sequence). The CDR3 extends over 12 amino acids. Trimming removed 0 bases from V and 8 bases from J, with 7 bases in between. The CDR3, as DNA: TGTGCCAGCAGCCAAGAAAGGGGCGGCTACACCTTC. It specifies CASSQERGGYTF.

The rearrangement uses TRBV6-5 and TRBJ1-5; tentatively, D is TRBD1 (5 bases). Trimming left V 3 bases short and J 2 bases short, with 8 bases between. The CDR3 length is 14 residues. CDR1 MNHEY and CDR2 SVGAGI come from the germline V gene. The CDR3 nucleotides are TGTGCCAGCAGTTATGGCAGGGGCAATCAGCCCCAGCATTTT. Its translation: CASSYGRGNQPQHF.

This chain's CDR3 is CASSSTTGDSYNEQFF. The CDR3 region has the DNA TGTGCCAGCAGCTCAACAACAGGAGACTCCTACAATGAGCAGTTCTTC. This sequence joins TRBV5-8 and TRBJ2-1; perhaps TRBD1 as D (5 bases). The germline gives CDR1 SGHTS, CDR2 YDEGEE. The CDR3 spans 16 residues. The V gene lost 3 bases and the J gene lost 0 bases, with 13 bases spanning the gap.

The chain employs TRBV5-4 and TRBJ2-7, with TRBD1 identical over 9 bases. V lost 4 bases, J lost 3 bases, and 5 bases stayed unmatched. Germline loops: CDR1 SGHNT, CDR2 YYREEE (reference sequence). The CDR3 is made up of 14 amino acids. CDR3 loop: CASSPGTGNYEQYF. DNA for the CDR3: TGTGCCAGCAGCCCCGGGACAGGGAACTACGAGCAGTACTTC.

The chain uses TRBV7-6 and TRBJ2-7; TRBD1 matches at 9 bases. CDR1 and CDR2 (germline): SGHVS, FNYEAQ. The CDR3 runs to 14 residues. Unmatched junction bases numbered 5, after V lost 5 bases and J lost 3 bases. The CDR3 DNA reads TGTGCCAGCAGCCCTGGACAGGGGATCTACGAGCAGTACTTC. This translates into CASSPGQGIYEQYF.

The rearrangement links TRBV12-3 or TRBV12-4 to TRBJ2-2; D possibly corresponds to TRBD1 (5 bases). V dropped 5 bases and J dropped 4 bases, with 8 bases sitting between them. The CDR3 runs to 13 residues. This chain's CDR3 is CASSQGITGELFF. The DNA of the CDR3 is TGTGCCAGCAGTCAGGGAATCACCGGGGAGCTGTTTTTT.

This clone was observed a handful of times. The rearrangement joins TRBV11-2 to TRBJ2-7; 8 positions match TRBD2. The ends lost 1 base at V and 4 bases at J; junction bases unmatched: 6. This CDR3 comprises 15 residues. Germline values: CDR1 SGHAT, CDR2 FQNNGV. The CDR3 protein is CASSLGGGGHYEQYF. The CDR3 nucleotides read TGTGCCAGCAGCTTAGGAGGCGGGGGGCATTACGAGCAGTACTTC.

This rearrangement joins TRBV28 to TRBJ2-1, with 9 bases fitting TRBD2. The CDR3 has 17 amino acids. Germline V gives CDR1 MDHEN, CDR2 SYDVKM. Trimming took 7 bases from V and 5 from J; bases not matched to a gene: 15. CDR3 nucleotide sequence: TGTGCCAGCAAGGGGCGGGGGGGCCTAACCCCAAACAATGAGCAGTTCTTC. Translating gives CASKGRGGLTPNNEQFF.

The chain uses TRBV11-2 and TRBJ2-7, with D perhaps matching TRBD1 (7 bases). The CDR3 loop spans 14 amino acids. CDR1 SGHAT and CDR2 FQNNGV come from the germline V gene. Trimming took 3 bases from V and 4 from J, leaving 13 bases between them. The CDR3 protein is CASSFDREVYEQYF. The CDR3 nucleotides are TGTGCCAGCAGCTTCGACAGGGAGGTTTACGAGCAGTACTTC.